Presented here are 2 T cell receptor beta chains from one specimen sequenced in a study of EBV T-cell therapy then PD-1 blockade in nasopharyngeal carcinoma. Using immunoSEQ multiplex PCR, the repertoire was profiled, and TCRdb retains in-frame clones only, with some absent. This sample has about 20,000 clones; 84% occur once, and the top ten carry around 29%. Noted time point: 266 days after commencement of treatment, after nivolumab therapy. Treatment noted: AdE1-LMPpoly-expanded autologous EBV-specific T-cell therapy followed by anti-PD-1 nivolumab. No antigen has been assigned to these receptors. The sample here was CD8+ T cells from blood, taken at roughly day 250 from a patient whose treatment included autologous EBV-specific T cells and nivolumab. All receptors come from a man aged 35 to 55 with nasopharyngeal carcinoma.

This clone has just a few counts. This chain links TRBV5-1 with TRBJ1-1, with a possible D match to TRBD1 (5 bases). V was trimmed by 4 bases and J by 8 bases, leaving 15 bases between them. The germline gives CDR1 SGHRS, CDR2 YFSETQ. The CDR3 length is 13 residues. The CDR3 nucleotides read TGCGCCAGCAGCGGGGCCCTAGGGGCCGAAGCTTTCTTT. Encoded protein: CASSGALGAEAFF.

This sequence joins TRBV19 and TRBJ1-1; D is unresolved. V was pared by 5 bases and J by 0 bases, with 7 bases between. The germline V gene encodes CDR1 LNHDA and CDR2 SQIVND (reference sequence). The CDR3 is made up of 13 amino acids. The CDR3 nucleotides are TGTGCCAGTAGTTCTTCAATGAACACTGAAGCTTTCTTT. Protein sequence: CASSSSMNTEAFF.